Listed here are 27 T cell receptor beta chains from one sample, sequenced in a study of cytotoxic CD8 clonotypes in ibrutinib-treated CLL. The repertoire was sequenced with immunoSEQ multiplex PCR; TCRdb's copy has only in-frame clones and lacks some. Here the sample spans about 80,000 clones, roughly 83% being singletons. Sequencing was performed on PBMCs, taken after 12 months of ibrutinib treatment. These receptors came from a human donor with chronic lymphocytic leukemia.

The chain links TRBV15 to TRBJ2-5; D perhaps matches TRBD2 (6 bases). Trimming took 0 bases from V and 5 from J, leaving 13 bases between them. The CDR3 contains 15 residues. CDR1 LNHNV and CDR2 YYDKDF come from the germline V gene (reference sequence). CDR3 sequence: CATSRDRRAGETQYF. CDR3 in DNA: TGTGCCACCAGCAGAGATAGGAGGGCCGGGGAGACCCAGTACTTC.

The sample holds one count of this clone. The chain joins TRBV19 to TRBJ2-1, with 9 bases fitting TRBD1. The CDR3 consists of 15 residues. CDR1 is LNHDA and CDR2 is SQIVND in the germline V gene (reference sequence). Trimming took 4 bases from V and 4 from J; bases not matched to a gene: 5. This chain's CDR3 is CASSSDRGGYNEQFF. CDR3 nucleotides: TGTGCCAGTAGTAGCGACAGGGGGGGTTACAATGAGCAGTTCTTC. Full variable domain (rest looked up from reference TRBV19 and TRBJ2-1): DGGITQSPKYLFRKEGQNVTLSCEQNLNHDAMYWYRQDPGQGLRLIYYSQIVNDFQKGDIAEGYSVSREKKESFPLTVTSAQKNPTAFYLCASSSDRGGYNEQFFGPGTRLTVL.

V usage is TRBV5-1 and J usage is TRBJ2-1; TRBD2 matches 9 bases. CDR1 and CDR2 (germline): SGHRS, YFSETQ. The CDR3 has 14 amino acids. The ends lost 3 bases at V and 3 bases at J; junction bases unmatched: 1. This CDR3 reads CASSSSGNYNEQFF. CDR3 coding DNA: TGCGCCAGCAGCTCTAGCGGGAACTACAATGAGCAGTTCTTC.

Here the CDR3 DNA reads TGTGCCAGCAGCTTGTGGGCAGGTCATCAGCCCCAGCATTTT. Its translation is CASSLWAGHQPQHF. V and J are TRBV5-6 and TRBJ1-5; no clear D gene. Per the germline V gene, CDR1 is SGHDT and CDR2 is YYEEEE. Trimming pared 1 base from V and 5 bases from J, leaving 10 bases between. The CDR3 runs to 14 residues.

V is TRBV5-4 and J is TRBJ1-2, with D uncertain. The CDR3 sequence is 14 residues long. V was trimmed by 2 bases and J by 4 bases, leaving 12 bases between them. The germline V gene has CDR1 SGHNT and CDR2 YYREEE (reference sequence). The CDR3 DNA reads TGTGCCAGCAGCTTTGGGGAAGGGAGCTATGGCTACACCTTC. Translated: CASSFGEGSYGYTF.

The rearrangement links TRBV15 to TRBJ2-5, with 9 bases that match TRBD2. The germline V gene has CDR1 LNHNV and CDR2 YYDKDF (reference sequence). The ends lost 1 base at V and 5 bases at J; junction bases unmatched: 11. The CDR3 extends over 17 amino acids. This CDR3 is CATSRVGGSGRAETQYF. CDR3 DNA: TGTGCCACCAGCAGAGTCGGTGGTAGCGGGAGAGCGGAGACCCAGTACTTC.

This clone was picked up one time. The chain links TRBV9 to TRBJ2-1, with 7 positions matching TRBD2. The CDR3 runs to 17 residues. Germline trimming cut 3 bases from V and 3 bases from J; bases unmatched to any gene: 12. Germline V gene data show CDR1 as SGDLS and CDR2 as YYNGEE. The CDR3: CASSDGLGAGDYNEQFF. Written as DNA, the CDR3 is TGTGCCAGCAGCGACGGGCTTGGGGCGGGGGACTACAATGAGCAGTTCTTC.

As to this clone: This may come from a read error, since a much larger clone is one base off. The sample holds other DNA sequences that translate to the same CDR3. DNA of the CDR3: TGTGCCAGCAGGGCTGACACCATATATTTT. It is translated as CASRADTIYF. The J gene is TRBJ1-3, the V gene TRBV28, with D unclear. Trimming cost V 6 bases and J 8 bases, with 5 bases left between them. Germline CDR1 MDHEN, CDR2 SYDVKM. The CDR3 length is 10 residues.

The rearrangement joins TRBV7-3 to TRBJ2-5; unclear D gene. The CDR3 sequence is 13 residues long. Deletions cut 3 bases from V and 4 bases from J, with 9 bases between. CDR1 is SGHTA, CDR2 FQGTGA, per germline. The CDR3 region has the DNA TGTGCCAGCAGCTTCTCCTTAGGAGAGACCCAGTACTTC. Its translation: CASSFSLGETQYF.

This rearrangement joins TRBV7-9 to TRBJ1-2, with TRBD1 as a possible D gene (6 bases). Per the germline V gene, CDR1 is SEHNR and CDR2 is FQNEAQ (reference sequence). Trimming stripped 6 bases from V and 5 bases from J, with 16 bases between. The CDR3 totals 14 residues. The CDR3 loop is CASRPSGAPYGYTF. CDR3 sequence (DNA): TGTGCCAGCAGACCCTCAGGGGCCCCATATGGCTACACCTTC.

The chain links TRBV6-6 to TRBJ1-4; no reliable D call. Trimming stripped 8 bases from V and 7 bases from J, with 8 bases between. CDR1 is MNHNY, CDR2 SVGAGI, per germline (reference sequence). The CDR3 has 11 amino acids. CDR3: CASREGEKLFF. The CDR3 nucleotides are TGTGCCAGCCGGGAGGGTGAAAAACTGTTTTTT.

The chain couples TRBV6-5 to TRBJ1-5; perhaps TRBD1 as D (6 bases). The CDR3 runs 15 residues. V shed 2 bases and J shed 1 base, with 9 bases lying between them. Germline V CDR1 and CDR2: MNHEY, SVGAGI. The CDR3 here is CASSYRGASNQPQHF. As DNA, the CDR3 is TGTGCCAGCAGTTACCGGGGGGCGAGCAATCAGCCCCAGCATTTT.

The chain is built from TRBV5-1 and TRBJ2-3; 10 bases match TRBD1. Germline loops: CDR1 SGHRS, CDR2 YFSETQ. This CDR3 is built from 15 residues. The V and J ends lost 0 bases and 5 bases, in that order; junction bases with no gene match: 3. CDR3 amino acids: CASSLGTGGGDTQYF. The CDR3 DNA reads as TGCGCCAGCAGCTTGGGGACAGGGGGAGGAGATACGCAGTATTTT.

This clone was detected once. V gene TRBV7-2 combines with J gene TRBJ2-7, with no clear D. V gave up 1 base and J gave up 3 bases, with 10 bases separating them. Germline V gene lookup returns CDR1 SGHTA and CDR2 FQGNSA. The CDR3 has 14 residues. This chain's CDR3 is CASSLGGLGYEQYF. The CDR3 DNA sequence: TGTGCCAGCAGCTTAGGAGGCCTGGGCTACGAGCAGTACTTC.

The CDR3 is CSAAEAGEQFF. For the CDR3, the DNA is TGCAGCGCCGCCGAGGCAGGTGAGCAGTTCTTC. The chain uses TRBV29-1 and TRBJ2-1; D not resolved. Germline CDR1 is SQVTM and CDR2 is ANQGSEA. Between the trimmed V and J ends, which lost 7 bases and 9 bases, there was a span of 13 bases. This CDR3 comprises 11 residues.

The chain links TRBV6-4 to TRBJ1-5, with D unresolved. The CDR3 contains 13 residues. The germline V gene has CDR1 MRHNA and CDR2 SNTAGT. Trimming left V 2 bases short and J 4 bases short, with 6 bases between. CDR3 loop: CASSDGENQPQHF. Written as DNA, the CDR3 is TGTGCCAGCAGTGACGGGGAGAATCAGCCCCAGCATTTT.

This sequence joins TRBV6-4 and TRBJ2-3; D is undetermined. This CDR3 region has 13 residues. Trimming removed 6 bases at V and 2 bases at J, with 9 bases between. In germline, CDR1 is MRHNA, CDR2 SNTAGT. The CDR3: CASSHGPTDTQYF. The CDR3 nucleotides read TGTGCCAGCAGCCACGGACCCACAGATACGCAGTATTTT.

The rearrangement links TRBV6-6 to TRBJ1-2; the match to TRBD1 covers 8 bases. The germline gives CDR1 MNHNY, CDR2 SVGAGI (reference sequence). After removal of 7 bases from V and 2 bases from J, the junction contained 9 bases not matched to a gene. The CDR3 has 15 amino acids. CDR3 in DNA: TGTGCCAGCACCCGCGACAGGGGTTCAAACTATGGCTACACCTTC. Protein: CASTRDRGSNYGYTF.

This chain joins TRBV4-3 and TRBJ2-7; 8 bases are a match to TRBD1. After removal of 4 bases from V and 7 bases from J, the junction contained 15 bases not matched to a gene. This CDR3 contains 16 residues. Germline V CDR1 and CDR2: LGHNA, YSLEER. This chain's CDR3 is CASSPNVGQGAREQYF. CDR3 nucleotide sequence: TGCGCCAGCAGCCCCAACGTGGGGCAGGGGGCTCGAGAGCAGTACTTC.

This chain joins TRBV28 and TRBJ1-1, with D possibly matching TRBD1 (5 bases). The V gene's germline CDR1 is MDHEN and CDR2 SYDVKM. Trimming removed 7 bases from V and 0 bases from J, with 12 bases in between. The CDR3 contains 14 residues. The CDR3 bases are TGTGCCAGCACCCCGGGGGACCTGAACACTGAAGCTTTCTTT. Translated, it gives CASTPGDLNTEAFF.

The chain couples TRBV29-1 to TRBJ1-2, with D possibly TRBD1 on 6 matching bases. The germline CDR1 and CDR2 sequences are SQVTM and ANQGSEA. There are 13 residues in the CDR3. V was trimmed by 4 bases and J by 4 bases, leaving 13 bases between them. The CDR3 bases are TGCAGCGTTGTGGGGGCCCTGGGCTATGGCTACACCTTC. Its protein product is CSVVGALGYGYTF.

The chain is built from TRBV19 and TRBJ2-5, with D maybe TRBD1 (6 bases). The CDR3 loop spans 15 amino acids. Trimming removed 1 base at V and 2 bases at J, with 11 bases between. CDR1 LNHDA and CDR2 SQIVND come from the germline V gene (reference sequence). The chain's CDR3 is CASSIGGTLQETQYF. For the CDR3, the DNA is TGTGCCAGTAGTATAGGGGGGACATTACAAGAGACCCAGTACTTC.

V and J are TRBV6-4 and TRBJ2-1; D unresolved. V was clipped by 11 bases and J by 0 bases, with 17 bases between them. Germline V gene sequence: CDR1 MRHNA, CDR2 SNTAGT. The CDR3 loop spans 15 amino acids. The chain's CDR3 is CARPGRVSSYNEQFF. DNA for the CDR3: TGTGCCCGCCCGGGTCGGGTAAGCTCCTACAATGAGCAGTTCTTC.

This clone was observed a handful of times. Written as DNA, the CDR3 is TGTGCCTGGAGTGTAGGGGCAGGGGGAGCTTTCTTT. Protein product: CAWSVGAGGAFF. V usage is TRBV30 and J usage is TRBJ1-1; TRBD1 matches 7 bases. This CDR3 is 12 amino acids long. V was clipped by 0 bases and J by 10 bases; unmatched bases: 5. Germline values: CDR1 GTSNPN, CDR2 SVGIG (reference sequence).

The chain combines TRBV27 with TRBJ2-1; 8 nucleotides align to TRBD2. V was pared by 4 bases and J by 5 bases, with 7 bases of the junction left unmatched. Germline CDR1 reads MNHEY; CDR2 reads SMNVEV (reference sequence). The CDR3 has 15 amino acids. The CDR3 DNA reads TGTGCCAGCAGTTCCCTAGCGGGCCCCCACAATGAGCAGTTCTTC. Residues: CASSSLAGPHNEQFF.

This clone is a singleton in its sample. The rearrangement uses TRBV7-3 and TRBJ2-1, with 7 bases matching TRBD2. V shed 5 bases and J 9 bases; nucleotides not matched to a gene: 4. The CDR3 covers 12 residues. The germline V gene encodes CDR1 SGHTA and CDR2 FQGTGA. CDR3 in amino acids: CASSPGGGEQFF. The CDR3 DNA follows: TGTGCCAGCAGCCCGGGGGGTGGTGAGCAGTTCTTC.

This clone was observed a few times. This sequence joins TRBV15 and TRBJ2-1, with D hard to call. V lost 3 bases and J 4 bases, leaving 16 bases between the germline ends. The CDR3 has 16 amino acids. Germline V lookup: CDR1 LNHNV, CDR2 YYDKDF (reference sequence). The CDR3 sequence: CATSRLDIVGYNEQFF. The CDR3 nucleotides read TGTGCCACCAGCAGGTTAGATATCGTGGGGTACAATGAGCAGTTCTTC.